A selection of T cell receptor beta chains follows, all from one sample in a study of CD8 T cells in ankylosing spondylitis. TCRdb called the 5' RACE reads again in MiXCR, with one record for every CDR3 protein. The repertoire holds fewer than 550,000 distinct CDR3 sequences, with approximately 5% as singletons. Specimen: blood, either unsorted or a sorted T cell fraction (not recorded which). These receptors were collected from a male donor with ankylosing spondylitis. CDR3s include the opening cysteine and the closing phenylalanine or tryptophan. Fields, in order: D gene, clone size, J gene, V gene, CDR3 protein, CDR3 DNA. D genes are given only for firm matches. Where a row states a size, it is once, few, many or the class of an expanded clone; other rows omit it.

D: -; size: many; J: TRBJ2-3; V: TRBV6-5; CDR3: CASSYSSDGADTQYF; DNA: TGTGCCAGCAGTTACAGCAGCGATGGGGCAGATACGCAGTATTTT
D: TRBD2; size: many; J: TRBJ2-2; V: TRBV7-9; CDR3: CASSPSGSRTGELFF; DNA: TGTGCCAGCAGCCCTAGCGGGAGTCGTACCGGGGAGCTGTTTTTT
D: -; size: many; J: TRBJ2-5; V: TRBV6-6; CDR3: CASSPGPLPTQYF; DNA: TGTGCCAGCAGCCCGGGACCTCTCCCGACCCAGTACTTC
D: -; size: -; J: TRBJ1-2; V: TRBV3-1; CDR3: CATGLRNYGYTF; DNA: TGTGCCACCGGACTGAGAAATTATGGCTACACCTTC
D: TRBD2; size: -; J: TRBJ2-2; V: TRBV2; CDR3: CASSDSLAGTGELFF; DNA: TGTGCCAGCAGTGATAGTCTAGCGGGCACCGGGGAGCTGTTTTTT
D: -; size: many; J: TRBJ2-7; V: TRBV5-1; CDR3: CASSLGGGASGLYEQYF; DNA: TGCGCCAGCAGCCTAGGAGGGGGAGCTAGCGGACTCTACGAGCAGTACTTC
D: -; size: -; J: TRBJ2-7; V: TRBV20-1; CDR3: CSARDQRRPFSYEQYF; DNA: TGCAGTGCTAGAGATCAACGACGGCCCTTCTCCTACGAGCAGTACTTC
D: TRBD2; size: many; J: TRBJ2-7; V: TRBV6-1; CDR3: CATRLAGVGPYEQYF; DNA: TGTGCCACCCGACTAGCGGGAGTTGGACCCTACGAGCAGTACTTC
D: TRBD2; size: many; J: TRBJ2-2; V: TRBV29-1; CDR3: CSVTSGLTGELFF; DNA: TGCAGCGTGACTAGCGGGTTGACCGGGGAGCTGTTTTTT
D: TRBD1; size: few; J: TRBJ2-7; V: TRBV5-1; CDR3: CASSSRQGPAGEQYF; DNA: TGCGCCAGCAGCAGTCGACAGGGGCCGGCTGGAGAGCAGTACTTC
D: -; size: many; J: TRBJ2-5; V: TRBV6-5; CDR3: CASSYSRAGRETQYF; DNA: TGTGCCAGCAGTTACTCGAGGGCCGGCAGAGAGACCCAGTACTTC
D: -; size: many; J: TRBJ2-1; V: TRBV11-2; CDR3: CASSPYGQPSYNEQFF; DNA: TGTGCCAGCAGCCCCTATGGGCAGCCCTCCTACAATGAGCAGTTCTTC
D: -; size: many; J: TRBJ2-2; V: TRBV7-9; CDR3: CASRGTQRVLDTGELFF; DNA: TGTGCCAGTCGGGGAACCCAAAGGGTACTGGACACCGGGGAGCTGTTTTTT
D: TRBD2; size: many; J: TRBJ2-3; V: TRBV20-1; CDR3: CSAHPAGGGTDTQYF; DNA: TGCAGTGCTCATCCAGCGGGGGGGGGCACAGATACGCAGTATTTT
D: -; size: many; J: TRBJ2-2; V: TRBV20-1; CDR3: CSARDPANTGELFF; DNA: TGCAGTGCTAGAGACCCGGCTAACACCGGGGAGCTGTTTTTT
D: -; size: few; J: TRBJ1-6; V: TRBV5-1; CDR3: CASSPSEWGSPLHF; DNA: TGCGCCAGCAGCCCGAGCGAATGGGGGTCACCCCTCCACTTT
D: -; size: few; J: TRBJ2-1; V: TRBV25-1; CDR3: CASSELKGGSYNEQFF; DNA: TGTGCCAGCAGTGAATTGAAAGGGGGCTCCTACAATGAGCAGTTCTTC
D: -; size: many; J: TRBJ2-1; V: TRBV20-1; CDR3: CSARDNPSNEQFF; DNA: TGCAGTGCTAGAGATAACCCAAGTAATGAGCAGTTCTTC
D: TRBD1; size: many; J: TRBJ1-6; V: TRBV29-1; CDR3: CSVRWTGQDSPLHF; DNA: TGCAGCGTGCGATGGACAGGGCAGGATTCACCCCTCCACTTT
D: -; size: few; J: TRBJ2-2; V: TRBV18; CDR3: CASSPRQVNTGELFF; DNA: TGTGCCAGCTCACCACGACAGGTGAACACCGGGGAGCTGTTTTTT
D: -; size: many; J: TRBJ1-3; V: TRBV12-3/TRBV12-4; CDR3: CASSPGPAGTIYF; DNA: TGTGCCAGCAGTCCGGGCCCCGCGGGCACCATATATTTT
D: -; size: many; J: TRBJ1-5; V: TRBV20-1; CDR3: CSARKPPSVGQPQHF; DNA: TGCAGTGCTAGAAAGCCCCCATCGGTAGGTCAGCCCCAGCATTTT
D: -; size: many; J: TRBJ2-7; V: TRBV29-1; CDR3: CSVGAGSGDEQYF; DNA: TGCAGCGTTGGGGCAGGCTCAGGGGACGAGCAGTACTTC
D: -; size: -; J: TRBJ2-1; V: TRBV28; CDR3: CASLTRGSAYNEQFF; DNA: TGTGCCAGCCTCACGCGAGGGAGCGCTTACAATGAGCAGTTCTTC
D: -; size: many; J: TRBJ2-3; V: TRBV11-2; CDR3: CASSSLSPQYF; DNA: TGTGCCAGCAGCTCCCTCTCTCCGCAGTATTTT
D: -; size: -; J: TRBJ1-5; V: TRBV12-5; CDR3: CASGLTNQPQHF; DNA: TGTGCTAGTGGACTCACGAATCAGCCCCAGCATTTT
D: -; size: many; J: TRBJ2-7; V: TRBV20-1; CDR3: CSARGIARSSYEQYF; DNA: TGCAGTGCTAGGGGAATAGCGAGGAGCTCCTACGAGCAGTACTTC
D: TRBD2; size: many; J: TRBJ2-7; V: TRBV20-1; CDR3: CSARDHGTSGYEQYF; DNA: TGCAGTGCTAGAGATCACGGGACTAGCGGATACGAGCAGTACTTC
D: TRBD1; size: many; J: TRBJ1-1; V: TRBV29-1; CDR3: CSVSYGQDNTEAFF; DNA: TGCAGCGTTTCTTACGGACAGGACAACACTGAAGCTTTCTTT
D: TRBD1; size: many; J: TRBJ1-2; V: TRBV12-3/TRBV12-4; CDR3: CASSAGGGYGYTF; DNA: TGTGCCAGTTCGGCAGGGGGAGGCTATGGCTACACCTTC
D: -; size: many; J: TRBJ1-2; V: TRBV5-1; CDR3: CASSLTQGAYGYTF; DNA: TGCGCCAGCAGCTTAACACAGGGAGCTTATGGCTACACCTTC
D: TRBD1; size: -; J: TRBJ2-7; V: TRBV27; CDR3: CASSPLGQRYDYEQYF; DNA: TGTGCCAGCAGTCCCCTGGGACAGAGGTACGACTACGAGCAGTACTTC
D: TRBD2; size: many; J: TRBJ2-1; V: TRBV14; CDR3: CASSQDGGDREQFF; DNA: TGTGCCAGCAGCCAAGATGGGGGGGATCGGGAGCAGTTCTTC
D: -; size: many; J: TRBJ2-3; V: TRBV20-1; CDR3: CSARDSVASTDTQYF; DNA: TGCAGTGCTAGAGATTCAGTAGCTAGCACAGATACGCAGTATTTT
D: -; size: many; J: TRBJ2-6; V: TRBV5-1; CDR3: CASSLQGTPAGANVLTF; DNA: TGCGCCAGCAGCCTACAGGGAACTCCTGCTGGGGCCAACGTCCTGACTTTC
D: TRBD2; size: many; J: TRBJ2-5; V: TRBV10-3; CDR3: CAIGGVSNWYQETQYF; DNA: TGTGCCATCGGGGGGGTATCCAATTGGTACCAAGAGACCCAGTACTTC
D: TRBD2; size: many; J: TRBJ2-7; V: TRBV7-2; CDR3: CASSGGLAGKNEQYF; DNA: TGTGCCAGCAGCGGGGGACTAGCGGGGAAAAACGAGCAGTACTTC
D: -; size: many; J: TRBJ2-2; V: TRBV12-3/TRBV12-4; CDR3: CASSEHTGYTGELFF; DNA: TGTGCCAGCAGCGAACACACAGGGTACACCGGGGAGCTGTTTTTT
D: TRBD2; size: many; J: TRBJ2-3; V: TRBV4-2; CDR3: CASSLRASGGTDTQYF; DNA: TGTGCCAGCAGCCTGAGGGCTAGCGGGGGGACAGATACGCAGTATTTT
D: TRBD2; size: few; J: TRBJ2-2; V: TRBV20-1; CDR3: CSARDGGTSGRARTGELFF; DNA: TGCAGTGCTAGAGATGGGGGGACTAGCGGGAGGGCCCGAACCGGGGAGCTGTTTTTT
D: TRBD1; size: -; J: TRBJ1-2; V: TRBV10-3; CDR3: CATPGQTYGYTF; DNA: TGTGCCACCCCGGGACAGACGTATGGCTACACCTTC
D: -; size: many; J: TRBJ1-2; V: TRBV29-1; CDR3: CSVAVSYGYTF; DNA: TGCAGCGTTGCCGTGAGCTATGGCTACACCTTC
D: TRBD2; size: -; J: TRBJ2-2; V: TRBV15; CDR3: CATSRLAGTGELFF; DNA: TGTGCCACCAGCAGACTAGCGGGCACCGGGGAGCTGTTTTTT
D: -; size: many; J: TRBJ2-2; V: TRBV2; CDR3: CASSGDRRAGELFF; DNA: TGTGCCAGCAGTGGGGATCGGAGGGCCGGGGAGCTGTTTTTT
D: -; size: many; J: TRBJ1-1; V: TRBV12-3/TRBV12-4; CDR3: CASSLNRLLLNTEAFF; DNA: TGTGCCAGCAGTTTGAACAGACTATTGTTGAACACTGAAGCTTTCTTT
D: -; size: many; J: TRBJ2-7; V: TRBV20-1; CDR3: CSARDLSGSYEQYF; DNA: TGCAGTGCTAGAGATCTCTCCGGCAGCTACGAGCAGTACTTC
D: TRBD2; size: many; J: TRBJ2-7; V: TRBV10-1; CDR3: CASSDGGRAYEQYF; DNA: TGCGCCAGCAGTGACGGCGGGAGGGCCTACGAGCAGTACTTC
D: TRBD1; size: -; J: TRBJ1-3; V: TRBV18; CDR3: CASSSDRADTIYF; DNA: TGTGCCAGCTCATCGGACAGGGCGGACACCATATATTTT
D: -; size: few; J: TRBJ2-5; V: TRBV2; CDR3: CANGQRKETQYF; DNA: TGTGCCAACGGACAGCGGAAAGAGACCCAGTACTTC
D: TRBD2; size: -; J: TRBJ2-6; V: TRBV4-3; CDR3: CASKPGLAGSSGANVLTF; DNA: TGCGCCAGCAAGCCGGGACTAGCGGGTAGCTCTGGGGCCAACGTCCTGACTTTC
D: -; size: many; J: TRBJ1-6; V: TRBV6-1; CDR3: CASRAPADYNSPLHF; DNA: TGTGCCAGCAGGGCGCCGGCCGACTATAATTCACCCCTCCACTTT
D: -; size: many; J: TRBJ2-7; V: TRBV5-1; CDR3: CASSRAHSYEQYF; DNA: TGCGCCAGCAGCCGGGCCCACTCCTACGAGCAGTACTTC
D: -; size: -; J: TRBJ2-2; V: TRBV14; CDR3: CASSRSTSLNTGELFF; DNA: TGTGCCAGCAGCCGATCGACGAGTCTCAACACCGGGGAGCTGTTTTTT
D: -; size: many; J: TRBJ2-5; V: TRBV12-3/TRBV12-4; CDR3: CATGAYQETQYF; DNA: TGTGCCACCGGGGCGTACCAAGAGACCCAGTACTTC
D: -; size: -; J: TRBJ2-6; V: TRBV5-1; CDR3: CASSLGGPAGGANVLTF; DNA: TGCGCCAGCAGCTTGGGGGGACCAGCCGGAGGGGCCAACGTCCTGACTTTC
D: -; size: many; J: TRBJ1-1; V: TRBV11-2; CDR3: CASSLLQENTEAFF; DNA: TGTGCCAGCAGCTTACTCCAGGAGAACACTGAAGCTTTCTTT
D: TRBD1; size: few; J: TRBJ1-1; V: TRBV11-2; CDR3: CASSLWQGDTEAFF; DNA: TGTGCCAGCAGCTTATGGCAGGGGGACACTGAAGCTTTCTTT
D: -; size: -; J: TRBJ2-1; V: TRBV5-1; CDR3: CASRRAGGYNEQFF; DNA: TGCGCCAGCAGGCGAGCGGGTGGATACAATGAGCAGTTCTTC